These 11 T cell receptor beta chains were sequenced from one sample in a study of response to subunit inactivated influenza vaccine. In TCRdb, the RT-PCR reads were re-called with MiXCR into one record per CDR3 protein. The data contain under 200,000 distinct CDR3 sequences, about 11% of them singletons. The specimen was CD8+ T cells sorted from PBMCs, collected around 25 months after vaccination. The receptors stem from a man aged 50-75 years who received an inactivated influenza vaccine.

V usage is TRBV29-1 and J usage is TRBJ2-1; 11 bases fit TRBD2. The trim removed 4 bases at V and 0 bases at J, leaving 5 bases unmatched. CDR3 size: 16 residues. The germline V gene has CDR1 SQVTM and CDR2 ANQGSEA. CDR3 in amino acids: CSVVSSGGNSYNEQFF. Here the CDR3 DNA reads TGCAGCGTTGTCTCTAGCGGGGGGAACTCCTACAATGAGCAGTTCTTC.

The chain employs TRBV4-2 and TRBJ1-1; D call uncertain. The CDR3 loop spans 16 amino acids. V was pared by 4 bases and J by 3 bases, with 18 bases between. Per germline, CDR1 LGHNA and CDR2 YNFKEQ. CDR3: CASSLSSVGEDTEAFF. DNA of the CDR3: TGTGCCAGCAGCCTGTCCTCAGTCGGAGAGGACACTGAAGCTTTCTTT.

The sample holds a few counts of this clonotype. The chain recombines TRBV20-1 with TRBJ2-5, with 13 bases aligning to TRBD2. The CDR3 spans 15 residues. The germline CDR1 and CDR2 sequences are DFQATT and SNEGSKA (reference sequence). V trimming: 6 bases; J trimming: 4 bases; junction bases outside the gene matches: 8. In DNA form, the CDR3 reads TGCAGTGCCGATAGACTAGCGGGAGGTCCAGAGACCCAGTACTTC. Amino acid sequence: CSADRLAGGPETQYF.

This clonotype has at least ten counts. V and J are TRBV3-1 and TRBJ2-5; D may be TRBD2 (7 bases). Looked up from germline, CDR1 is LGHDT and CDR2 is YNNKEL (reference sequence). This CDR3 contains 15 residues. V was pared by 0 bases and J by 5 bases, with 13 bases between. This CDR3 is CASSQEVGGPETQYF. The CDR3 bases are TGTGCCAGCAGCCAAGAGGTGGGGGGGCCCGAGACCCAGTACTTC.

The V and J genes are TRBV25-1 and TRBJ1-4; 8 bases are shared with TRBD1. J was trimmed by 4 bases and V by 8 bases; bases with no gene match: 15. The length of the CDR3 is 17 residues. Germline loops: CDR1 MGHDK, CDR2 SYGVNS. CDR3 nucleotides: TGTGCCAGCCCCAGGGGGACAGGCCCGTGCTTTAATGAAAAACTGTTTTTT. This translates into CASPRGTGPCFNEKLFF.

This clonotype was picked up many times. The chain uses TRBV20-1 and TRBJ2-5; 10 nucleotides line up with TRBD2. From germline, CDR1 is DFQATT and CDR2 SNEGSKA (reference sequence). Trimming cost V 1 base and J 5 bases; bases outside gene matches: 4. The length of the CDR3 is 14 residues. CDR3 residues: CSARGTSGRETQYF. The CDR3 DNA reads TGCAGTGCTAGAGGGACTAGCGGACGGGAGACCCAGTACTTC.

V usage is TRBV7-8 and J usage is TRBJ1-5; D is unclear. Germline V gene sequence: CDR1 SGHVS, CDR2 FQNEAQ. Between the trimmed V and J ends, which lost 1 base and 0 bases, there was a span of 16 bases. The CDR3 is 18 amino acids. The CDR3 DNA reads as TGTGCCAGCAGCTTAGATTTTCTGAAGGGCTATAGCAATCAGCCCCAGCATTTT. Protein sequence: CASSLDFLKGYSNQPQHF.

This clonotype has only a few counts. The chain has TRBV7-8 and TRBJ2-1; TRBD1 or TRBD2 may be the D gene (6 bases each). Germline CDR1 and CDR2: SGHVS and FQNEAQ. The ends were cut back, 6 bases at V and 7 bases at J, with 19 bases in the middle. This CDR3 contains 15 residues. In DNA, the CDR3 is TGTGCCAGCAGATTCGACTCACAGGGAGGAAATGAGCAGTTCTTC. This translates into CASRFDSQGGNEQFF. Drawing the rest from reference TRBV7-8 and TRBJ2-1, the complete variable domain is GAGVSQSPRYKVAKRGQDVALRCDPISGHVSLFWYQQALGQGPEFLTYFQNEAQLDKSGLPSDRFFAERPEGSVSTLKIQRTQQEDSAVYLCASRFDSQGGNEQFFGPGTRLTVL.

In this sample, this clonotype turned up a few times. The chain carries TRBV20-1 and TRBJ2-1; the D is unclear. The CDR3 has 12 residues. Deletions cut 0 bases from V and 8 bases from J, with 8 bases between. The germline gives CDR1 DFQATT, CDR2 SNEGSKA (reference sequence). For the CDR3, the DNA is TGCAGTGCTAGAGATATGACCGATGAGCAGTTCTTC. Its translation: CSARDMTDEQFF.

This clonotype was seen a few times. The chain couples TRBV14 to TRBJ2-7; no definite D call. CDR3 length equals 14 residues. Trimming removed 3 bases at V and 3 bases at J, with 12 bases between. Germline CDR1 SGHDN, CDR2 FVKESK. This CDR3 reads CASSQAGRLYEQYF. The DNA for the CDR3 is TGTGCCAGCAGCCAGGCTGGCAGGCTCTACGAGCAGTACTTC.

This clonotype occurred a few times. This rearrangement joins TRBV4-3 to TRBJ2-3; 7 bases line up with TRBD1. This CDR3 contains 18 residues. Per the germline V gene, CDR1 is LGHNA and CDR2 is YSLEER. V shed 1 base, J shed 3 bases, and the junction held 13 bases outside the gene matches. The CDR3 DNA sequence: TGCGCCAGCAGCCAAGGACCACAGGGGCACAAATCGACAGATACGCAGTATTTT. It translates to CASSQGPQGHKSTDTQYF.